The subject of this entry is one TCR beta chain. Sequenced by immunoSEQ multiplex PCR; TCRdb stores in-frame clones only, minus some. Of some 660,000 clones in the sample, more than 70% were seen once. Per the germline V gene, CDR1 is MNHEY and CDR2 is SVGAGI. V trimming: 2 bases; J trimming: 2 bases; junction bases outside the gene matches: 5. The CDR3 contains 15 residues. The entry originates in a study of shared T cell receptors in the human thymus. The same data also went into a second study, on human thymus T cells.

This chain joins TRBV6-5 and TRBJ1-1; 7 bases align to TRBD1. The clonotype was recovered from a boy younger than two with a congenital heart defect. Sample: thymocytes. CDR3 DNA sequence: TGTGCCAGCAGTTACGCGGGACAGAACAACACTGAAGCTTTCTTT. It encodes CASSYAGQNNTEAFF.